This T cell receptor (beta chain) was profiled in a study of T cell responses to AZD1222 COVID-19 vaccine. Overall study findings and caveats: Scientists sampled the repertoires only once the peak T cell response had passed. Clonal diversity was possibly underestimated, and the donors were mostly white British, with more females. Breadth and depth of Spike-specific TCRs rose after two AZD1222 doses.

Of note for this clone: Its matching antigen is unknown.

TCRdb's copy holds only in-frame clones and misses some; the assay was immunoSEQ multiplex PCR. The table has about 210,000 clones, approximately 94% seen once. Germline V CDR1 and CDR2: MNHEY, SMNVEV (reference sequence). The germline V and J ends were trimmed by 5 bases and 9 bases, with 17 bases remaining between them. CDR3 length equals 15 residues. This specimen consisted of peripheral blood, obtained 28 days after the second dose of the MenACWY control vaccine. This receptor was obtained from an adult who received the MenACWY meningococcal vaccine as a control. This chain uses TRBV27 with TRBJ1-6; D is uncertain. CDR3 sequence: CASSPFSPAGSPLHF. DNA for the CDR3: TGTGCCAGCAGTCCCTTTTCTCCGGCCGGTTCACCCCTCCACTTT.